This T cell receptor (beta chain) was obtained from a study of blood T cell repertoires in COVID-19. Using immunoSEQ multiplex PCR, the repertoire was profiled, and TCRdb retains in-frame clones only, with some absent. The sample includes about 470,000 clones, 87% of them seen just once. V lost 3 bases to trimming and J lost 6 bases, with 18 bases between them. The CDR3 runs 15 residues. Germline V gene lookup returns CDR1 SGHRS and CDR2 YFSETQ. The chain combines TRBV5-1 with TRBJ1-2, with D maybe TRBD1 (5 bases). The sequence came from a woman aged 18-29 years who had recovered from COVID-19. The sequencing sample was made of PBMCs or T cells enriched from blood (not recorded which). This CDR3 is CASSSVGQGRDGYTF. The DNA for the CDR3 is TGCGCCAGCAGCTCCGTGGGCCAGGGCAGGGATGGCTACACCTTC.